Listed below are T cell receptor beta chains from one sample, sequenced in a study of T cell responses to AZD1222 COVID-19 vaccine. The data were produced by immunoSEQ multiplex PCR, yet TCRdb's version contains in-frame clones alone and is incomplete. The top ten hold 5% to 6.5% of the sample, which has 100,000 or so clones, about 88% seen once. The starting material was peripheral blood, obtained 28 days after the second AZD1222 dose. The source is an adult who received the AZD1222 COVID-19 vaccine. Both conserved end residues are trimmed from each CDR3. The size of a clone is reported for some rows only, either as once, few or many, or as a class for expanded clones.

V gene: TRBV11-1; clone size: -; J gene: TRBJ1-2; CDR3 protein: ASSFGGGYGYT
V gene: TRBV6-5; clone size: -; J gene: TRBJ1-1; CDR3 protein: ATSRTPQSNTEAF
V gene: TRBV5-1; clone size: -; J gene: TRBJ1-1; CDR3 protein: ASSLSAGTEAF
V gene: TRBV4-3; clone size: -; J gene: TRBJ1-2; CDR3 protein: ASSQKGTANYGYT
V gene: TRBV27; clone size: -; J gene: TRBJ1-4; CDR3 protein: ASSPRQGTNEKLF
V gene: TRBV29-1; clone size: -; J gene: TRBJ2-1; CDR3 protein: SVVGRYNEQF
V gene: TRBV10-3; clone size: once; J gene: TRBJ2-7; CDR3 protein: AISVEEGFSYEQY
V gene: TRBV5-4; clone size: -; J gene: TRBJ1-1; CDR3 protein: ASNPPGRQTEAF
V gene: TRBV18; clone size: -; J gene: TRBJ1-5; CDR3 protein: ASSPPNRGLFEPQH
V gene: TRBV18; clone size: -; J gene: TRBJ2-3; CDR3 protein: ASLGESTDTQY
V gene: TRBV2; clone size: -; J gene: TRBJ1-6; CDR3 protein: ASSEGTGGVLYNSPLH
V gene: TRBV7-8; clone size: -; J gene: TRBJ2-3; CDR3 protein: ASGGTSSYTDTQY
V gene: TRBV12-3/TRBV12-4; clone size: -; J gene: TRBJ1-1; CDR3 protein: ASRQGMNTEAF
V gene: TRBV19; clone size: -; J gene: TRBJ1-1; CDR3 protein: ASETGLEAF
V gene: TRBV3-1/TRBV3-2; clone size: few; J gene: TRBJ2-7; CDR3 protein: ASSPERGFFYEQY
V gene: TRBV28; clone size: few; J gene: TRBJ1-2; CDR3 protein: ASSPPDKQSGYT
V gene: TRBV6-6; clone size: -; J gene: TRBJ1-2; CDR3 protein: ASSYGTVLH
V gene: TRBV2; clone size: -; J gene: TRBJ1-5; CDR3 protein: ASSEVTGNQPQH
V gene: TRBV9; clone size: -; J gene: TRBJ2-6; CDR3 protein: ASSVGVLSGANVLT
V gene: TRBV19; clone size: -; J gene: TRBJ1-2; CDR3 protein: ASSAISAGERYGYT
V gene: TRBV5-6; clone size: -; J gene: TRBJ1-5; CDR3 protein: ASSYYIGQGDQPQH
V gene: TRBV19; clone size: -; J gene: TRBJ1-2; CDR3 protein: ASSIGGQVPYYGYT
V gene: TRBV5-5; clone size: -; J gene: TRBJ1-1; CDR3 protein: ASRLQGAVTEAF